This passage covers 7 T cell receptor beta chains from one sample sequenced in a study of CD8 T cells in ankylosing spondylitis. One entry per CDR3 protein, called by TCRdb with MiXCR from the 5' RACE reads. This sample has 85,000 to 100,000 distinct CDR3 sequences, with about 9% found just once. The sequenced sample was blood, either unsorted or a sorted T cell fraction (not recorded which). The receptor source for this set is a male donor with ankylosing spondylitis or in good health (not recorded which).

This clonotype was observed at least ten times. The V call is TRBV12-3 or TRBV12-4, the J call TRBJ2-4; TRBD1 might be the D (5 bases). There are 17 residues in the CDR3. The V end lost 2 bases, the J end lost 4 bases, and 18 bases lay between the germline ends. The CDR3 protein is CASSLLSSGQDKNIQYF. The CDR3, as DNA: TGTGCCAGCAGTTTATTATCGTCAGGGCAGGATAAAAACATTCAGTACTTC.

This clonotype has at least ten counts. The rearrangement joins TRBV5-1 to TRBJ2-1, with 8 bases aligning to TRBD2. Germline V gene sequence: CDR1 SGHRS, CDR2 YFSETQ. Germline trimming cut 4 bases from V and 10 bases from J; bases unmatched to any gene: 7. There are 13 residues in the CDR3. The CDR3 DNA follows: TGCGCCAGCAGCCGAAGTATAGCGGGGGAGCAGTTCTTC. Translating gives CASSRSIAGEQFF.

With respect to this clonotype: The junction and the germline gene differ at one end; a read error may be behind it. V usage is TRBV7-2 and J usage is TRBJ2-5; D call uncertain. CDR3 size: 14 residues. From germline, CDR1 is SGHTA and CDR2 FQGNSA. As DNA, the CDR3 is TGTGCCAGCAGCTATACAGTATCCCAAGGGACCCAGTACTTC. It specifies CASSYTVSQGTQYF.

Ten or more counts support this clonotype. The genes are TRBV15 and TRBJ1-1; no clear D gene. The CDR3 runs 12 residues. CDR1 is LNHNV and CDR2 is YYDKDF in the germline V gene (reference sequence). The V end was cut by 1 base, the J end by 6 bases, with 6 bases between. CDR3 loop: CATSRVPAEAFF. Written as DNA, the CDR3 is TGTGCCACCAGCAGAGTCCCGGCTGAAGCTTTCTTT.

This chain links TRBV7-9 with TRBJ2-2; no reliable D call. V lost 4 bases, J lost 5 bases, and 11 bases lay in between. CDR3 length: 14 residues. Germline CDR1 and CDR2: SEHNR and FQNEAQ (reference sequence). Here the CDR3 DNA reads TGTGCCAGCAGCTCCCAGGTCGCTACCGGGGAGCTGTTTTTT. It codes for CASSSQVATGELFF.

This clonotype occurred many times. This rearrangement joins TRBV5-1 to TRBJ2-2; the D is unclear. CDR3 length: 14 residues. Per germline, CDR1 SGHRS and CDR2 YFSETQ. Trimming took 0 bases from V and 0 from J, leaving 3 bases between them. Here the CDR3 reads CASSLDSNTGELFF. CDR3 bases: TGCGCCAGCAGCTTGGATTCGAACACCGGGGAGCTGTTTTTT.

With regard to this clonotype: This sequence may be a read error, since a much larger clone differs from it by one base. For the CDR3, the DNA is TGTGCCAGCGAGTTTTCTGGGGGAGAGACCCAGCACTTC. It codes for CASEFSGGETQHF. The chain uses TRBV6-5 and TRBJ2-5; D tentatively reads TRBD1 or TRBD2 (5 bases each). The CDR3 covers 13 residues. Germline lookup yields CDR1 MNHEY and CDR2 SVGAGI.